The entry that follows covers one T cell receptor (beta chain) sequence. This clone was counted once. Its antigen is currently not known. There are no base qualities to consult, and no much larger clone falls within one base. Additional DNA sequences in this sample encode the identical CDR3. The data belong to a study of shared clonotypes between healthy human individuals (dated by TCRdb to the early 2020s). Some background on the complete study: Three men and a couple of women, aged 18 to 49 years, made up the cohort. To estimate repertoire size and how much clonotypes are shared between individuals, the study performed deep sequencing of blood TCR repertoires from about five healthy adults. Per donor, leukapheresis produced somewhere between about 0.9 and 9.5 billion PBMCs. For each donor, three plates each were used for CD4 naive and CD4 memory, two plates were used for CD8 naive, and one plate was used for CD8 memory. To increase sequencing depth and limit assay-specific biases, TCR repertoire library preparation and sequencing were carried out by different laboratories using diverse techniques. Study-wide findings and limitations: Only blood was sampled, and tissue TCR repertoires likely differ from those in blood. Incomplete sequencing was indicated by rarefaction of sorted-subset datasets, despite the large sequencing depth. The genetic and exposure-history diversity represented was limited by the small number of donors. Compared with non-shared clonotypes, clonotypes shared by all four sorted-subset donors had higher generation probabilities. Pairwise subsampling indicated that sequencing depth was expected to affect the degree of clonotype sharing among donors. Across a handful of donors, roughly 5% of naive CD4, 3% to 3.5% of naive CD8, about 2.3% of memory CD4, and under 0.45% of memory CD8 clonotypes were shared. Naive subsets generally had larger estimated clonotype richness than memory subsets.

V loses 4 bases, J loses 2 bases, and the germline ends lie 5 bases apart. The cysteine opens and the phenylalanine closes a CDR3 of 12 amino acids. Left in the record is the CDR3 DNA by itself, 36 bases read in frame from the first base. CDR1 SNHLY and CDR2 FYNNEI were looked up in the germline V gene. Donors were healthy HIV-negative adults with no recently reported acute infections or vaccinations. Every donor was a Caucasian adult residing in Nashville, Tennessee, USA. CD4+ T cells were enriched through magnetic negative selection, after which naive cells were positively selected on CD45RA and the remaining negative fraction served as the memory subset. Blood was obtained by leukapheresis, after which PBMCs were separated by Ficoll-Histopaque density gradient centrifugation and cryopreserved in liquid nitrogen vapor phase. Purity and quantity of every magnetically sorted T cell population were checked by analytical flow cytometry. From each sorted fraction, genomic DNA was isolated and quantified by UV absorbance on a Nanodrop 2000c.

Using the deep immunoSEQ assay, multiplex PCR amplified TCR CDR3 regions from genomic DNA. Extracted genomic DNA from each cell subset was distributed evenly across all wells of several immunoSEQ 96-well plates, and each plate was treated as a replicate. Each replicate PCR for sorted subsets received roughly 0.2 ug genomic DNA, equal to about 30,000 T cell genomes. Purified libraries were measured with a Qubit 3.0 fluorometer, size-checked on a Bioanalyzer 2100, and measured again with the KAPA Library Quantification kit. Every immunoSEQ 96-well plate was sequenced on a separate single-read 150-cycle Illumina NextSeq 550 flow cell. Per the original workflow: Because only junctional sequences without quality scores were contained in the immunoSEQ output, filtering matching that applied to full-length reads could not be performed. To assign V/J genes and CDR3, sequences were annotated using PyIR, a Python wrapper for IgBLAST v1.9, with IMGT germline references. Reads with weak V/J assignments (E-value above 1e-6), missing CDR3, stop codons, out-of-frame junctions, or ambiguous translated residues were removed. V3J clonotypes were defined as sequences sharing the same inferred V gene, J gene, and CDR3 amino acid sequence. Percentage overlap between repertoires was computed as shared unique clonotypes divided by the size of the smaller repertoire. Repertoire richness was assessed with RTK rarefaction, the Chao1 estimator, and Recon v2.1 estimates of unobserved clonotypes. Generation probabilities were computed with OLGA for all TCRbeta clonotypes obtained by the gDNA method from a handful of donors. The table comes from immuneACCESS by way of TCRdb, which keeps in-frame sequences with V and J called. Part of the clones is missing from these tables; in studies checked, under half for an unresolved V gene and the rest for unknown reasons. V and J calls and clone size are as listed in that table; D and trimming were resolved from the DNA. Within this sample are some 2,000,000 clones, with roughly 95% of them counted one time only. The top ten constitute roughly 0.13% of the sample.

The specimen sequenced was naive CD4+ T cells sorted from blood. Reading the label with the study, this specimen's cell subset or site is: CD45RA+ positively selected. This receptor was obtained from a man between 18 and 29 years old in good health. Recombination joined TRBV2 with TRBJ1-2; no D segment can be confidently identified. The DNA sequence is as follows: TGTGCCAGCAGTGGAGACAACTATGGCTACACCTTC. It translates to CASSGDNYGYTF.